What follows is one T cell receptor beta chain and its context. Its antigen specificity is not known. No much larger clonotype is one base removed from it; base qualities were not supplied. These data belong to a study of blood T cell repertoires in COVID-19 (TCRdb year 2020). Study-level background: Samples covering the acute and convalescent phases of COVID-19 were provided by collaborators in the United States, Italy and Spain. The dataset comprised deeply sampled blood TCRbeta repertoires from subjects exposed to, actively infected with, or recovered from COVID-19. Where HLA class I and class II types were available, the types were taken from metadata supplied by the sample provider, not from assay-based typing. Samples came from the ongoing ImmuneRACE study (first 160 participants) plus 1,254 subjects from 6 global collaborators. The material from the prospective study consisted of cDNA or gDNA derived from T cells, B-cell-depleted T cells, or PBMCs. The repertoires were released in a freely available public database intended as a resource for research on the immune response to SARS-CoV-2. The sample metadata nearly always contained a de-identified subject ID, COVID-19 status, age in years and sex. General findings and caveats noted by the study authors: How much clinical and demographic metadata was included differed by source and by participant, and the metadata was provided uncurated.

Participants in the prospective study were enrolled through a virtual design, were aged about 18 to 90 years, and lived in 24 United States geographic areas. To assign participants to cohorts, the prospective study relied on clinical history that participants themselves reported in a screening survey and a study questionnaire. For ImmuneRACE Cohort 3, a participant was defined as recovered based on two consecutive negative NP/OP PCR tests, clearance by a healthcare professional, or resolution of symptoms. Mobile phlebotomists in the prospective study collected whole blood, serum and a nasopharyngeal or oropharyngeal swab from every participant. Over an approximately 2-month period, participants in the prospective study had the option of providing additional blood draws and questionnaires. Prospective study blood samples were shipped either frozen or at room temperature before DNA extraction. CDR1 SEHNR and CDR2 FQNEAQ were looked up in the germline V gene (reference sequence). The CDR3 goes from the cysteine to the phenylalanine over 15 residues. CDR3 DNA only is kept here, 45 bases in frame from base 1. The germline V end is reduced by 0 bases and the J end by 2 bases; junction bases left unmatched: 1.

The immunoSEQ Assay, a bias-controlled multiplex PCR, was used to amplify TCRbeta CDR3 regions from genomic DNA. The study's processing was this. Within the assay, amplification of reference gene primers was used to estimate how many nucleated cells each sample contained. Sequence reads were collapsed and filtered to measure the absolute abundance of every unique TCRbeta CDR3 rearrangement. For each sample, productive Simpson clonality was calculated as the square root of Simpson's diversity index across productive rearrangements. In TCRdb, the immuneACCESS table is reduced to in-frame sequences with V and J assigned. These tables do not hold every clone; where another copy was compared, an unresolved V gene accounts for under half, and the others remain unexplained. V and J calls and clone size are copied from that table; D and trimming were computed from the DNA. For this sample there are fewer than 450,000 clones; around 90% appear just once. Clones ranked in the top ten supply about 1.1% of the sample.

The sequenced sample was PBMCs or T cells enriched from blood (not recorded which). The chain links TRBV7-9 with TRBJ1-2, and TRBD1 aligns with 9 junction nucleotides. The sequence was collected from a woman between 18 and 29 years old who had recovered from COVID-19. The DNA sequence is given as TGTGCCAGCAGCTTAGCAGGGACAGGGAACTATGGCTACACCTTC. It translates as CASSLAGTGNYGYTF.